This T cell receptor (beta chain) is from a study of graft-versus-host responses after intestinal transplantation. With regard to this clone: What it binds is unknown.

The repertoire was sequenced with immunoSEQ multiplex PCR; TCRdb's copy has only in-frame clones and lacks some. The profile shows around 77,000 clones, around 95% of them singletons. General study points: Across patients carrying graft-donor T cell macrochimerism, allografts held high graft-versus-host to host-versus-graft clonal ratios.

This receptor was identified in a human donor who received an intestinal transplant. This specimen consisted of unstimulated CD8+ T cells sorted from spleen or lymph node cells, obtained before intestinal transplant.

The CDR3 loop reads CASSVGGTSGIPRNEQFF. The CDR3 nucleotides read TGTGCCAGCAGCGTAGGCGGGACTAGCGGGATTCCTAGGAATGAGCAGTTCTTC. V usage is TRBV9 and J usage is TRBJ2-1, with 13 bases matching TRBD2. The CDR3 has 18 residues. Germline loops: CDR1 SGDLS, CDR2 YYNGEE. V lost 0 bases to trimming and J lost 7 bases; unmatched junction nucleotides: 10.